This T cell receptor (beta chain) originates from a study of regulatory T cells in long-lasting Graves disease. The V gene lost 1 base and the J gene lost 10 bases, with 8 bases spanning the gap. The germline gives CDR1 SGHTA, CDR2 FQGNSA. The CDR3 loop spans 13 amino acids. The time point was: persistent/refractory GD, antithyroid drugs over 5 years with positive TRAb. Construction of the TCR library relied on RNA isolated from PBMCs. An endocrinology department in Xi'an, China, supplied the patients. The authors built TCR beta libraries using iRepertoire HTBI primers and Arm-PCR of CDR3 regions. Each CDR3 protein is one row after TCRdb ran MiXCR on the multiplex PCR reads. The sample includes about 470,000 distinct CDR3 sequences, less than 25% of them seen just once. Study-level points and caveats: Owing to a sample size that was small, accuracy may have been reduced. Examination was confined to peripheral blood, excluding thyroid tissue. Persistent patients had more shared public clonotypes (about 2,700) than new patients (roughly 970).

Concerning this clonotype itself: Its antigen remains unidentified.

The sample here was peripheral blood mononuclear cells (PBMCs), taken when the disease was refractory, from a patient treated with antithyroid drugs. The V call is TRBV7-2, the J call TRBJ1-6, with unresolved D. The receptor was isolated from a female donor with Graves disease. The CDR3 here is CASSLDPPSPLHF. In DNA form, the CDR3 reads TGTGCCAGCAGCTTAGATCCGCCGTCACCCCTCCACTTT.